The following is a T cell receptor beta chain sequence with its context. In the naive CD8 group, cells lacked CD45RO and were positively selected for CCR7, so terminally differentiated effector memory CD45RA+ cells were left out. Within Nashville, Tennessee resided all donors, each a Caucasian adult. This record belongs to a study of shared clonotypes between healthy human individuals. Generated by immunoSEQ multiplex PCR, the TCRdb table keeps only in-frame clones and is missing some. The table lists some 2.1 million clones, about 95% of them singletons. Looked up from germline, CDR1 is SGHRS and CDR2 is YFSETQ. Trimming pared 0 bases from V and 7 bases from J, leaving 13 bases between. The length of the CDR3 is 15 residues.

Sequenced sample: naive CD8+ T cells sorted from blood. This clonotype was sampled from a man aged 18 to 29 in good health. The J gene is TRBJ1-4, the V gene TRBV5-1; maybe TRBD1 (6 bases). The CDR3 here is CASSLEGGYAEKLFF. For the CDR3, the DNA is TGCGCCAGCAGCTTGGAGGGGGGCTACGCTGAAAAACTGTTTTTT.